The 30 T cell receptor beta chains below come from one sample, sequenced in a study of siplizumab effects on memory and regulatory T cells. The protocol was immunoSEQ multiplex PCR, while the TCRdb copy is restricted to in-frame clones and leaves out a portion. The data contain around 110,000 clones, around 94% of them seen just once; the ten biggest clones take up roughly 1.5%. The sequencing sample was made of non-Treg CD4+ T cells sorted from blood. The origin of the receptors is a human donor in good health.

The chain carries TRBV6-6 and TRBJ1-2; D may be TRBD1 (5 bases). Trimming removed 11 bases at V and 4 bases at J, with 11 bases between. Per germline, CDR1 MNHNY and CDR2 SVGAGI (reference sequence). CDR3 length equals 11 residues. The CDR3 is CALGVSYGYTF. CDR3 DNA sequence: TGTGCCTTAGGGGTCTCCTATGGCTACACCTTC.

The chain combines TRBV5-1 with TRBJ2-5, with 9 bases matching TRBD1. Trimming took 4 bases from V and 4 from J; bases not matched to a gene: 8. There are 15 residues in the CDR3. The germline V gene encodes CDR1 SGHRS and CDR2 YFSETQ. The CDR3 coding sequence is TGCGCCAGCAGCCGGGGACAGGGCGGAGGAGAGACCCAGTACTTC. This sequence encodes CASSRGQGGGETQYF.

V is TRBV11-2 and J is TRBJ2-7; D remains unclear. The germline V gene has CDR1 SGHAT and CDR2 FQNNGV. Trimming removed 1 base at V and 6 bases at J, with 7 bases between. The CDR3 contains 12 residues. The chain's CDR3 is CASSLGVAEQYF. The CDR3 DNA reads TGTGCCAGCAGCTTAGGTGTGGCCGAGCAGTACTTC.

The chain recombines TRBV7-8 with TRBJ1-5; D unresolved. V lost 5 bases and J 1 base, leaving 21 bases between the germline ends. This CDR3 region has 18 residues. CDR1 and CDR2 (germline): SGHVS, FQNEAQ. The DNA for the CDR3 is TGTGCCAGCAGCGGATGGGGTCCTGGAGGTGCGAGCAATCAGCCCCAGCATTTT. Translating gives CASSGWGPGGASNQPQHF. Full variable domain (missing parts from reference TRBV7-8 and TRBJ1-5): GAGVSQSPRYKVAKRGQDVALRCDPISGHVSLFWYQQALGQGPEFLTYFQNEAQLDKSGLPSDRFFAERPEGSVSTLKIQRTQQEDSAVYLCASSGWGPGGASNQPQHFGDGTRLSIL.

The chain is built from TRBV5-1 and TRBJ2-1; D is ambiguous. CDR1 and CDR2 (germline): SGHRS, YFSETQ. V lost 4 bases and J 4 bases, leaving 9 bases between the germline ends. The length of the CDR3 is 13 residues. The CDR3 DNA sequence: TGCGCCAGCAGCCCTGACTCATACAATGAGCAGTTCTTC. Translation gives CASSPDSYNEQFF.

The chain uses TRBV5-1 and TRBJ2-3, with 7 bases fitting TRBD2. With V trimmed by 4 bases and J by 2 bases, 4 bases remained unmatched. Germline V gives CDR1 SGHRS, CDR2 YFSETQ. The CDR3 extends over 14 amino acids. As DNA, the CDR3 is TGCGCCAGCAGCCCACTAGCGACCACAGATACGCAGTATTTT. This codes for CASSPLATTDTQYF.

In its sample, this clone was seen a few times. The chain is built from TRBV5-1 and TRBJ2-5; no reliable D call. The ends were cut back, 1 base at V and 1 base at J, with 8 bases in the middle. Looked up from germline, CDR1 is SGHRS and CDR2 is YFSETQ. CDR3 length: 14 residues. The CDR3 spells CASSLKDSQETQYF. CDR3 in DNA: TGCGCCAGCAGCTTGAAAGACTCCCAAGAGACCCAGTACTTC.

The chain recombines TRBV25-1 with TRBJ2-5; D is possibly TRBD2 (5 bases). V gave up 0 bases and J gave up 3 bases, with 8 bases separating them. This CDR3 region has 14 residues. Germline V gene sequence: CDR1 MGHDK, CDR2 SYGVNS. Here the CDR3 DNA reads TGTGCCAGCAGTGAATACATCGGGAAAGAGACCCAGTACTTC. This codes for CASSEYIGKETQYF.

The chain is built from TRBV2 and TRBJ1-5; D is unclear. CDR1 and CDR2 (germline): SNHLY, FYNNEI. The CDR3 loop spans 12 amino acids. V shed 2 bases and J shed 9 bases, with 8 bases lying between them. CDR3 amino acids: CASSENRGPQHF. The CDR3 bases are TGTGCCAGCAGTGAAAACCGGGGGCCCCAGCATTTT.

The rearrangement links TRBV6-1 to TRBJ2-3, with a possible D match to TRBD2 (6 bases). From germline, CDR1 is MNHNS and CDR2 SASEGT. The CDR3 covers 15 residues. Between the trimmed V and J ends, which lost 2 bases and 6 bases, there was a span of 15 bases. CDR3 nucleotide sequence: TGTGCCAGCAGTGAACAACTAGCCGGGGTGGATACGCAGTATTTT. Translation: CASSEQLAGVDTQYF.

This chain links TRBV11-2 with TRBJ1-5; D is ambiguous. Germline CDR1 is SGHAT and CDR2 is FQNNGV. Trimming shortened V by 2 bases and J by 5 bases, and 7 bases separated the two germline ends. The CDR3 contains 13 residues. The CDR3 nucleotides read TGTGCCAGCAGCTTAATACGGGATCAGCCCCAGCATTTT. Encoded protein: CASSLIRDQPQHF.

In its sample, this clone was seen once. The chain uses TRBV7-2 and TRBJ1-1; 11 bases fit TRBD1. The V gene's germline CDR1 is SGHTA and CDR2 FQGNSA. The CDR3 has 15 amino acids. J gave up 3 bases and V 6 bases, and 6 bases lay outside the gene matches. CDR3 loop: CASRLDRGRHTEAFF. The CDR3 region has the DNA TGTGCCAGCAGGTTGGACAGGGGGCGGCACACTGAAGCTTTCTTT.

This chain links TRBV6-1 with TRBJ2-7; maybe TRBD2 (6 bases). The CDR3 runs 15 residues. Germline CDR1 and CDR2: MNHNS and SASEGT. The V end lost 7 bases, the J end lost 4 bases, and 20 bases lay between the germline ends. The CDR3 here is CASNPSPLARYEQYF. For the CDR3, the DNA is TGTGCCAGCAATCCCTCTCCCCTAGCGAGGTACGAGCAGTACTTC.

The V gene is TRBV7-9, the J gene TRBJ2-7, with 10 bases identical to TRBD1. V was pared by 8 bases and J by 4 bases, with 8 bases of the junction left unmatched. This CDR3 comprises 14 residues. Germline CDR1 SEHNR, CDR2 FQNEAQ (reference sequence). The CDR3 loop is CASGLGQGTYEQYF. CDR3 sequence (DNA): TGTGCCAGCGGTTTGGGACAGGGGACTTACGAGCAGTACTTC.

As to this clone: The same CDR3 also results from other DNA sequences found in this sample. The rearrangement links TRBV7-9 to TRBJ2-5; no clear D gene. Germline values: CDR1 SEHNR, CDR2 FQNEAQ (reference sequence). The CDR3 runs 11 residues. Trimming took 5 bases from V and 2 from J, leaving 3 bases between them. This chain's CDR3 is CASSIQETQYF. CDR3 DNA: TGTGCCAGCAGCATTCAAGAGACCCAGTACTTC.

The V gene is TRBV6-5, the J gene TRBJ2-3, with D tentatively TRBD1 (5 bases). The CDR3 length is 14 residues. The germline V and J ends were trimmed by 8 bases and 2 bases, with 14 bases remaining between them. Germline CDR1 MNHEY, CDR2 SVGAGI. The CDR3 nucleotides are TGTGCCAGCCAAAGGGGTGGGGACACAGATACGCAGTATTTT. Its protein product is CASQRGGDTDTQYF.

The chain has TRBV6-5 and TRBJ2-7; 7 bases align to TRBD1. Trimming cost V 2 bases and J 5 bases; bases outside gene matches: 9. CDR1 and CDR2 from the germline V gene are MNHEY and SVGAGI. The CDR3 consists of 15 residues. This chain's CDR3 is CASSYPGQFIHEQYF. CDR3 nucleotides: TGTGCCAGCAGTTACCCGGGACAGTTTATCCACGAGCAGTACTTC.

The J gene is TRBJ1-2, the V gene TRBV6-5; maybe TRBD1 (5 bases). The germline V gene has CDR1 MNHEY and CDR2 SVGAGI. The CDR3 consists of 11 residues. The CDR3 DNA is TGTGTTGCAGGGTTTAACTATGGCTACACCTTC. It encodes CVAGFNYGYTF.

This clone was counted a single time. The chain is built from TRBV6-1 and TRBJ1-4; D is possibly TRBD1 (6 bases). Looked up from germline, CDR1 is MNHNS and CDR2 is SASEGT. The V end lost 5 bases, the J end lost 3 bases, and 10 bases lay between the germline ends. The CDR3 has 14 residues. CDR3 in DNA: TGTGCCAGCAGTACCCGGACAGCTAATGAAAAACTGTTTTTT. The encoded protein is CASSTRTANEKLFF.

The sample holds one count of this clone. This rearrangement joins TRBV21-1 to TRBJ2-5; the table calls TRBD1, which could not be checked here. TRBV21-1 is an annotated pseudogene. CDR3 size: 14 residues. The CDR3 protein is CASSAHRALETQYF. The CDR3 region has the DNA TGTGCCAGCAGCGCGCACAGGGCGTTGGAGACCCAGTACTTC.

CDR3 amino acids: CASSPGPGLDTEAFF. CDR3 DNA: TGTGCCAGCAGCCCCGGACCGGGGTTAGACACTGAAGCTTTCTTT. The gene calls are TRBV11-3 and TRBJ1-1; D is unclear. The CDR3 is 15 residues long. Germline-derived CDR1 and CDR2 are SGHNT and YENEEA. With 5 bases removed from V and 3 bases from J, the gap between germline ends came to 16 bases.

The chain carries TRBV5-1 and TRBJ2-5; D may be TRBD2 (6 bases). This CDR3 has 15 amino acids. Trimming removed 0 bases at V and 0 bases at J, with 9 bases between. Germline assignment: CDR1 SGHRS and CDR2 YFSETQ. The CDR3, as DNA: TGCGCCAGCAGCTTGGGGAGGGGTCACCAAGAGACCCAGTACTTC. Protein: CASSLGRGHQETQYF. The full variable domain, its missing parts supplied by reference TRBV5-1 and TRBJ2-5, is KAGVTQTPRYLIKTRGQQVTLSCSPISGHRSVSWYQQTPGQGLQFLFEYFSETQRNKGNFPGRFSGRQFSNSRSEMNVSTLELGDSALYLCASSLGRGHQETQYFGPGTRLLVL.

This chain connects TRBV27 to TRBJ2-3, with TRBD2 as a possible D gene (5 bases). CDR3 length: 14 amino acids. Germline V gene sequence: CDR1 MNHEY, CDR2 SMNVEV (reference sequence). V dropped 6 bases and J dropped 2 bases, with 12 bases sitting between them. The CDR3: CASRPGVTTDTQYF. CDR3 sequence (DNA): TGTGCCAGCAGACCCGGGGTCACCACAGATACGCAGTATTTT.

This clone is a singleton in its sample. The chain uses TRBV19 and TRBJ2-5; TRBD2 is a possible D gene (6 bases). With 0 bases removed from V and 5 bases from J, the gap between germline ends came to 16 bases. The CDR3 extends over 16 amino acids. Germline CDR1 and CDR2: LNHDA and SQIVND (reference sequence). In DNA form, the CDR3 reads TGTGCCAGTAGTATAGATCGGAGGGGCGGAAGGGAGACCCAGTACTTC. This codes for CASSIDRRGGRETQYF.

The chain recombines TRBV15 with TRBJ2-7; 8 bases line up with TRBD1. Germline V lookup: CDR1 LNHNV, CDR2 YYDKDF (reference sequence). This CDR3 is built from 17 residues. The J segment lost 2 bases and the V segment lost 2 bases, leaving 11 bases of the junction unmatched. The CDR3 bases are TGTGCCACCAGCAGACCCGGCCCGGGACAGGCTACCTACGAGCAGTACTTC. Protein product: CATSRPGPGQATYEQYF.

The J gene is TRBJ2-5, the V gene TRBV18; 7 positions match TRBD2. This CDR3 has 15 amino acids. V dropped 2 bases and J dropped 5; count of bases not matched to a gene: 8. CDR1 KGHSH and CDR2 LQKENI come from the germline V gene. CDR3 sequence (DNA): TGTGCCAGCTCACCAGGGGAGGGTTCAGGCGAGACCCAGTACTTC. This sequence encodes CASSPGEGSGETQYF.

The chain couples TRBV7-6 to TRBJ2-7; 10 bases are shared with TRBD2. With 4 bases clipped from V and 4 bases from J, the junction kept 4 bases outside the gene matches. The CDR3 contains 14 residues. Per germline, CDR1 SGHVS and CDR2 FNYEAQ. The CDR3 here is CASSSMTSGYEQYF. As DNA, the CDR3 is TGTGCCAGCAGCTCGATGACTAGCGGGTACGAGCAGTACTTC.

This clone occurred once. The V gene is TRBV5-1, the J gene TRBJ1-5, with D possibly matching TRBD1 (6 bases). V lost 4 bases, J lost 6 bases, and 17 bases lay in between. This CDR3 has 15 amino acids. The V gene's germline CDR1 is SGHRS and CDR2 YFSETQ. The CDR3 here is CASSGEGGASQPQHF. DNA for the CDR3: TGCGCCAGCAGCGGGGAGGGGGGCGCCAGTCAGCCCCAGCATTTT.

The chain links TRBV7-9 to TRBJ1-3; 7 positions match TRBD1. Per the germline V gene, CDR1 is SEHNR and CDR2 is FQNEAQ (reference sequence). The CDR3 totals 17 residues. Trimming cost V 4 bases and J 1 base; bases outside gene matches: 10. Here the CDR3 reads CASSSQGGLSSGNTIYF. The CDR3 region has the DNA TGTGCCAGCAGCTCCCAGGGGGGGCTGAGTTCTGGAAACACCATATATTTT.

The chain combines TRBV5-1 with TRBJ2-5, with 12 bases lining up with TRBD2. Germline lookup yields CDR1 SGHRS and CDR2 YFSETQ. This CDR3 contains 16 residues. Trimming removed 2 bases from V and 1 base from J; junction bases left unmatched: 3. The CDR3 region has the DNA TGCGCCAGCAGCTTCCAGACTAGCGGGGGCCAAGAGACCCAGTACTTC. This gives the protein CASSFQTSGGQETQYF.